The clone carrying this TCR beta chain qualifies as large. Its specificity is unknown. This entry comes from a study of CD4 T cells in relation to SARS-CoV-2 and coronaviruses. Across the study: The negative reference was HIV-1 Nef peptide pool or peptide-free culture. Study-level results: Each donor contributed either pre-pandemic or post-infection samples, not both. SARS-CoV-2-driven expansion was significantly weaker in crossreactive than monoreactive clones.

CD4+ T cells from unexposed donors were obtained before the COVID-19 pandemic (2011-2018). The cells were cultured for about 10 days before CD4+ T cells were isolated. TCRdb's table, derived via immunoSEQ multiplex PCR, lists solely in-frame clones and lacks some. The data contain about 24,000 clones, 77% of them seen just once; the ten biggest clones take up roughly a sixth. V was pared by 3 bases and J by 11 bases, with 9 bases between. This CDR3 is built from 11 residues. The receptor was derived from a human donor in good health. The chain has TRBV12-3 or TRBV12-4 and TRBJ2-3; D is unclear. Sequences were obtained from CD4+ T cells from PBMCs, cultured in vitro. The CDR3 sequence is CASSFHLGQYF. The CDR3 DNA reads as TGTGCCAGCAGTTTCCACCTCGGGCAGTATTTT.